This T cell receptor beta chain was captured in a study of blood T cell repertoires in COVID-19. This clone has only one observation. Measured with immunoSEQ multiplex PCR; TCRdb has only the in-frame clones, and not every one. The profile shows fewer than 500,000 clones, about 90% of them singletons. Germline V gene lookup returns CDR1 PRHDT and CDR2 FYEKMQ (reference sequence). The CDR3 has 19 amino acids. Between the trimmed V and J ends, which lost 5 bases and 0 bases, there was a span of 22 bases. V and J are TRBV13 and TRBJ1-4; TRBD1 might be the D (6 bases). Sequenced: PBMCs or T cells enriched from blood (not recorded which). This receptor was obtained from a man aged 25-45 years who had recovered from COVID-19. The DNA of the CDR3 is TGTGCCAGCAGCCTCCCGGGGGGGCATTTGGGAACAACTAATGAAAAACTGTTTTTT. Protein: CASSLPGGHLGTTNEKLFF. The variable domain in full, with the rest retrieved from reference TRBV13 and TRBJ1-4, is AAGVIQSPRHLIKEKRETATLKCYPIPRHDTVYWYQQGPGQDPQFLISFYEKMQSDKGSIPDRFSAQQFSDYHSELNMSSLELGDSALYFCASSLPGGHLGTTNEKLFFGSGTQLSVL.